The 25 T cell receptor beta chains given below trace back to one sample, sequenced in a study of T cells in Graves' hyperthyroidism and ophthalmopathy. TCR beta CDR3 region amplification was performed from RNA transcripts. The HTBI primer set was used in a first-round RT-PCR of the TCR CDR3. TCRdb fed the multiplex PCR reads into MiXCR, producing one record per CDR3 protein. Altogether about 250,000 distinct CDR3 sequences are present, almost 25% being singletons, with the ten largest covering about a third. Sequencing was carried out using blood. The receptors originated from a woman in her 40s with Graves' ophthalmopathy.

This clonotype was counted many times. The chain links TRBV30 to TRBJ1-1; D not certain. CDR3 length: 14 residues. Looked up from germline, CDR1 is GTSNPN and CDR2 is SVGIG (reference sequence). V was pared by 0 bases and J by 3 bases, with 11 bases between. Here the CDR3 DNA reads TGTGCCTGGAGTGTAGTAGGGTCCGACACTGAAGCTTTCTTT. It translates to CAWSVVGSDTEAFF.

In this sample, this clonotype turned up many times. The V and J genes are TRBV6-4 and TRBJ1-5, with 9 nucleotides matching TRBD1. This CDR3 is 18 amino acids long. The trim removed 5 bases at V and 0 bases at J, leaving 11 bases unmatched. Looked up from germline, CDR1 is MRHNA and CDR2 is SNTAGT. The CDR3: CASSPGTGRTYSNQPQHF. The CDR3 DNA is TGTGCCAGCAGTCCGGGGACAGGGCGAACCTATAGCAATCAGCCCCAGCATTTT.

This clonotype has a count of ten or more. The V gene is TRBV28, the J gene TRBJ2-4, with D possibly matching TRBD2 (5 bases). Germline V gives CDR1 MDHEN, CDR2 SYDVKM. The CDR3 has 15 residues. Trimming took off 2 bases at V and 8 bases at J, with 16 bases between the two ends. CDR3 region: CASSLRTGIQDIQYF. In DNA, the CDR3 is TGTGCCAGCAGTTTAAGGACGGGGATTCAGGACATTCAGTACTTC.

V gene TRBV19 combines with J gene TRBJ2-5, with TRBD1 identical over 11 bases. V trimming: 5 bases; J trimming: 1 base; junction bases outside the gene matches: 12. This CDR3 contains 18 residues. Germline-derived CDR1 and CDR2 are LNHDA and SQIVND (reference sequence). In nucleotides, the CDR3 is TGTGCCAGTAGTCCAGGGACAGGGGGTCAATTGTCCCAAGAGACCCAGTACTTC. Protein sequence: CASSPGTGGQLSQETQYF.

This clonotype was observed many times. This chain links TRBV18 with TRBJ1-1; D gene uncertain. Per the germline V gene, CDR1 is KGHSH and CDR2 is LQKENI. Trimming removed 3 bases at V and 4 bases at J, with 12 bases between. The length of the CDR3 is 14 residues. The CDR3 region is CASSPVTGSTEAFF. Written as DNA, the CDR3 is TGTGCCAGCTCACCCGTAACGGGGAGCACTGAAGCTTTCTTT.

This rearrangement joins TRBV28 to TRBJ2-5; 9 bases are a match to TRBD1. The V segment lost 6 bases and the J segment 0 bases; nucleotides outside the gene matches: 11. Germline CDR1 and CDR2: MDHEN and SYDVKM. The CDR3 loop spans 17 amino acids. CDR3 in amino acids: CASSPRTGAWYQETQYF. As DNA, the CDR3 is TGTGCCAGCAGCCCTCGGACAGGGGCCTGGTACCAAGAGACCCAGTACTTC.

This clonotype has at least ten counts. The gene calls are TRBV18 and TRBJ2-5; D gene uncertain. Trimming took off 1 base at V and 4 bases at J, with 13 bases between the two ends. The CDR3 is 15 residues long. Germline CDR1 and CDR2: KGHSH and LQKENI. The CDR3 protein is CASSPRQEGTETQYF. The CDR3 DNA reads TGTGCCAGCTCACCACGGCAGGAAGGTACAGAGACCCAGTACTTC.

This clonotype was found many times. V usage is TRBV12-3 or TRBV12-4 and J usage is TRBJ1-2; D might be TRBD1 (5 bases). V lost 0 bases, J lost 8 bases, and 13 bases lay in between. This CDR3 region has 14 residues. DNA of the CDR3: TGTGCCAGCAGTTTAGCCTCGGGGAGGGGCGGCTACACCTTC. It codes for CASSLASGRGGYTF.

This clonotype has more than one count but fewer than ten. The CDR3 DNA is TGTGCCAGCAGCCGACGGGGATTGAACACTGAAGCTTTCTTT. This translates into CASSRRGLNTEAFF. The genes are TRBV13 and TRBJ1-1; D not resolved. Trimming pared 5 bases from V and 0 bases from J, leaving 10 bases between. The CDR3 runs to 14 residues. The germline V gene encodes CDR1 PRHDT and CDR2 FYEKMQ (reference sequence).

This clonotype was counted at least ten times. The chain combines TRBV28 with TRBJ1-1; D gene ambiguous. CDR3 size: 14 residues. Per the germline V gene, CDR1 is MDHEN and CDR2 is SYDVKM. Trimming stripped 3 bases from V and 1 base from J, with 9 bases between. For the CDR3, the DNA is TGTGCCAGCAGTTTCTCCGACGGGAACACTGAAGCTTTCTTT. It yields the protein CASSFSDGNTEAFF.

This clonotype was counted ten times or more. V usage is TRBV2 and J usage is TRBJ1-5, with 7 bases matching TRBD1. V lost 7 bases, J lost 4 bases, and 10 bases stayed unmatched. Germline values: CDR1 SNHLY, CDR2 FYNNEI. CDR3 length equals 15 residues. CDR3 bases: TGTGCCAGCACCCGCACGACAGGGCCGAATCAGCCCCAGCATTTT. Translation gives CASTRTTGPNQPQHF.

This clonotype was found many times. V is TRBV6-5 and J is TRBJ2-7, with D perhaps TRBD2 (6 bases). The germline V gene has CDR1 MNHEY and CDR2 SVGAGI. The germline V and J ends were trimmed by 0 bases and 0 bases, with 12 bases remaining between them. This CDR3 region has 16 residues. In nucleotides, the CDR3 is TGTGCCAGCAGTTACTCTGGCCGGACTAACTCCTACGAGCAGTACTTC. As protein: CASSYSGRTNSYEQYF.

This clonotype was counted a few times. The chain is built from TRBV5-1 and TRBJ1-5; D gene unclear. V lost 4 bases to trimming and J lost 4 bases, with 9 bases between them. The germline V gene has CDR1 SGHRS and CDR2 YFSETQ. The length of the CDR3 is 13 residues. The CDR3 DNA reads as TGCGCCAGCAGCCCGGAACCTAATCAGCCCCAGCATTTT. It is translated as CASSPEPNQPQHF.

V usage is TRBV20-1 and J usage is TRBJ1-1; no firm D call. Germline loops: CDR1 DFQATT, CDR2 SNEGSKA (reference sequence). There are 11 residues in the CDR3. The CDR3: CSAELSTEAFF. The CDR3 DNA sequence: TGCAGCGCGGAGTTGAGCACTGAAGCTTTCTTT.

The sample holds many counts of this clonotype. This chain links TRBV20-1 with TRBJ2-7; 8 bases match TRBD2. Germline CDR1 is DFQATT and CDR2 is SNEGSKA (reference sequence). The CDR3 is 15 residues long. J lost 0 bases, V lost 0 bases, and 4 bases had no gene match. This chain's CDR3 is CSARDAGGLSYEQYF. The CDR3 DNA reads as TGCAGTGCTAGAGACGCGGGAGGCCTCTCCTACGAGCAGTACTTC.

The genes are TRBV6-1 and TRBJ2-7; 7 nucleotides match TRBD2. The V gene end was trimmed by 6 bases and the J gene end by 1 base; junction bases not matched to a gene: 9. CDR3 size: 15 residues. Germline lookup yields CDR1 MNHNS and CDR2 SASEGT. In nucleotides, the CDR3 is TGTGCCAGCAGCCCAGTAGCGGGTCGATCCTACGAGCAGTACTTC. It translates to CASSPVAGRSYEQYF.

This clonotype was counted at least ten times. The chain combines TRBV20-1 with TRBJ1-2; 7 nucleotides line up with TRBD1. After removal of 6 bases from V and 4 bases from J, the junction contained 8 bases not matched to a gene. This CDR3 region has 13 residues. Germline CDR1 reads DFQATT; CDR2 reads SNEGSKA (reference sequence). CDR3 residues: CSAPPTGFYGYTF. In DNA form, the CDR3 reads TGCAGTGCCCCCCCGACAGGGTTCTATGGCTACACCTTC.

This clonotype was detected ten times or more. The V gene is TRBV30, the J gene TRBJ1-3, with 10 nucleotides matching TRBD1. Germline V lookup: CDR1 GTSNPN, CDR2 SVGIG (reference sequence). The junction had 6 bases not matched to a gene; V was cut back by 3 bases and J by 4 bases. The CDR3 consists of 15 residues. The CDR3 DNA sequence: TGTGCCTGGAGCCCGGGACAGGGGTTCGGAAACACCATATATTTT. This codes for CAWSPGQGFGNTIYF.

In its sample, this clonotype was seen many times. The V and J genes are TRBV12-3 or TRBV12-4 and TRBJ2-5, with D tentatively TRBD2 (5 bases). Trimming removed 0 bases at V and 1 base at J, with 9 bases between. The CDR3 length is 15 residues. This CDR3 reads CASSLAGVVQETQYF. DNA of the CDR3: TGTGCCAGCAGTTTAGCGGGAGTGGTCCAAGAGACCCAGTACTTC.

This clonotype was found many times. The chain carries TRBV9 and TRBJ2-7; D remains unclear. Germline CDR1 is SGDLS and CDR2 is YYNGEE. The CDR3 length is 15 residues. V gave up 3 bases and J gave up 0 bases, with 13 bases separating them. CDR3 protein: CASSAQSASSYEQYF. CDR3 nucleotide sequence: TGTGCCAGCAGCGCTCAGTCGGCCAGCTCCTACGAGCAGTACTTC. Based on the CDR3 plus reference TRBV9 and TRBJ2-7, the full variable domain is DSGVTQTPKHLITATGQRVTLRCSPRSGDLSVYWYQQSLDQGLQFLIQYYNGEERAKGNILERFSAQQFPDLHSELNLSSLELGDSALYFCASSAQSASSYEQYFGPGTRLTVT.

This clonotype was counted at least ten times. J is TRBJ1-1 and V is TRBV11-2; possibly TRBD1 for D (5 bases). Trimming cost V 1 base and J 7 bases, with 7 bases left between them. The CDR3 is 12 amino acids. CDR1 and CDR2 (germline): SGHAT, FQNNGV. The CDR3 loop reads CASSLGGLEAFF. The CDR3 DNA reads TGTGCCAGCAGCTTAGGGGGCCTTGAAGCTTTCTTT.

This clonotype was observed a few times. This sequence joins TRBV4-2 and TRBJ1-1; D possibly corresponds to TRBD1 (5 bases). The CDR3 spans 15 residues. V was pared by 4 bases and J by 5 bases, with 17 bases between. Germline lookup yields CDR1 LGHNA and CDR2 YNFKEQ. The CDR3 is CASSRPGVGVTEAFF. CDR3 DNA: TGTGCCAGCAGCCGGCCGGGGGTGGGGGTTACTGAAGCTTTCTTT.

As concerns this clonotype: A much larger clone lies one base from this, so it may be a read error. J is TRBJ2-3 and V is TRBV28; tentative D call: TRBD1 (7 bases). The CDR3 has 16 residues. Per germline, CDR1 MDHEN and CDR2 SYDVKM. The V end lost 2 bases, the J end lost 2 bases, and 14 bases lay between the germline ends. Here the CDR3 reads CASSLRGGTDTDTQYF. In DNA, the CDR3 is TGTGCCAGCAGTTTAAGAGGGGGGACAGACACAGATACGCAGTATTTT.

The rearrangement joins TRBV28 to TRBJ1-2; D remains unclear. The V end was cut by 7 bases, the J end by 3 bases, with 21 bases between. CDR1 and CDR2 (germline): MDHEN, SYDVKM. The CDR3 covers 16 residues. CDR3 amino acids: CASNLDGLTTHYGYTF. The CDR3 region has the DNA TGTGCCAGCAACCTCGACGGGCTAACGACTCACTATGGCTACACCTTC.

This clonotype was seen ten or more times. The V call is TRBV30, the J call TRBJ2-7, with D possibly being TRBD2 (5 bases). From germline, CDR1 is GTSNPN and CDR2 SVGIG (reference sequence). The CDR3 contains 11 residues. V was trimmed by 6 bases and J by 4 bases, leaving 10 bases between them. Here the CDR3 reads CACQREYEQYF. For the CDR3, the DNA is TGTGCCTGCCAAAGGGAGTACGAGCAGTACTTC.